The table lists the clone carrying this T cell receptor (beta chain) with many counts. No antigen is known for it. These data are taken from a study of CD8 T cells in ankylosing spondylitis. The study's findings and limits: Previously reported in reactive arthritis synovial fluid and blood were some of the motif variants. Researchers reportedly found disease-linked clones significantly enriched in matched ankylosing spondylitis synovial fluid. It appeared that ankylosing spondylitis blood was characterized by a TCR beta motif of roughly 8 highly homologous variants.

Germline loops: CDR1 LGHDT, CDR2 YNNKEL (reference sequence). The CDR3 is made up of 15 amino acids. Trimming stripped 1 base from V and 6 bases from J, with 13 bases between. A quantitative 5'-RACE method, one with molecular barcodes, was used to make TCR beta libraries. A single record per CDR3 protein comes from TCRdb applying MiXCR to the 5' RACE reads. The data contain 250,000 to 400,000 distinct CDR3 sequences, under 14% of them singletons. The clonotype originates from a female donor with ankylosing spondylitis or in good health (not recorded which). Sequenced sample: blood, either unsorted or a sorted T cell fraction (not recorded which). The J gene is TRBJ2-4, the V gene TRBV3-1; a weak D match, TRBD1 (6 bases). CDR3 nucleotides: TGTGCCAGCAGCCAAGTAAACAGGGTGGGAAACATTCAGTACTTC. Its translation: CASSQVNRVGNIQYF. Variable domain in full (rest from reference TRBV3-1 and TRBJ2-4): DTAVSQTPKYLVTQMGNDKSIKCEQNLGHDTMYWYKQDSKKFLKIMFSYNNKELIINETVPNRFSPKSPDKAHLNLHINSLELGDSAVYFCASSQVNRVGNIQYFGAGTRLSVL.